This T cell receptor beta chain was recovered during a study of OX40 agonist ivuxolimab in advanced cancers. The overall study: The patients received agonistic anti-OX40 (CD134) antibody ivuxolimab. Partial responses were recorded for three patients, including one with hepatocellular carcinoma and two with cutaneous melanoma.

Study-wide results and caveats: Partial responders at 0.1-3.0 mg/kg showed near-lowest clonal expansion.

Using immunoSEQ multiplex PCR, the repertoire was profiled, and TCRdb retains in-frame clones only, with some absent. The sample shows approximately 23,000 clones, 86% of them seen only once. About this clone itself: Its specificity is unknown.

The V gene lost 3 bases and the J gene lost 5 bases, with 12 bases spanning the gap. The CDR3 spans 13 residues. Germline CDR1 is SGDLS and CDR2 is YYNGEE. The sequence was collected from an adult with an advanced solid tumor such as melanoma, head and neck, liver or kidney cancer. This chain joins TRBV9 and TRBJ2-7; D remains ambiguous. The source material was CD4+ or CD8+ T cells sorted from blood, sampled in a trial of the OX40 agonist ivuxolimab. The DNA of the CDR3 is TGTGCCAGCAGCGCCTCATCAGGCGACGAGCAGTACTTC. Translating gives CASSASSGDEQYF.